Listed here is a single TCR beta chain. As yet, its antigen is unknown. These data come from a study of long-term antiretroviral therapy in people with HIV. The immunoSEQ assay was v3.0, run at survey level. Sequencing was performed with immunoSEQ multiplex PCR; in TCRdb, only in-frame clones are kept and a portion is missing. The data show around 34,000 clones, 65% to 75% seen once. The study, taken as a whole, reports: The ART regimens used between about 2004 and 2017 may be less effective than current ones.

The V and J ends lost 5 bases and 0 bases respectively, with 6 bases between them. CDR3 length: 13 amino acids. Germline V gene sequence: CDR1 SGHTA, CDR2 FQGNSA. The sample was unsorted PBMCs, taken 3 years after starting antiretroviral therapy. The clonotype was recovered from a man aged 45-65 years with HIV. The chain is built from TRBV7-2 and TRBJ2-3; D is ambiguous. CDR3 coding DNA: TGTGCCAGCAGCCTCGGGAGCACAGATACGCAGTATTTT. Residues: CASSLGSTDTQYF.